The source of this T cell receptor beta chain is a study of blood T cells in healthy people across ages. From germline, CDR1 is MNHEY and CDR2 SVGAGI. Trimming took off 1 base at V and 4 bases at J, with 8 bases between the two ends. CDR3 size: 14 residues. Study-wide points: Long-lived donors had more naive CD4+ cells and higher diversity than aged donors. Diversity estimates from one million T cells were considered underestimates.

The sample holds a few counts of this clonotype. Its antigen is as yet unknown. Combining a sample-barcoded 5' primer with a J-beta primer mix, a second PCR ran for roughly 7 to 11 cycles. Each of the cDNA molecules was tagged by a template-switch adaptor with 12 random nucleotides. Each single sample gave us at least 3 million CDR3-containing paired-end reads. TCRdb reprocessed the 5' RACE reads via MiXCR and lists one record per CDR3 protein. Found here are approximately 1.5 million distinct CDR3 sequences, approximately 43% of them singletons; the top ten hold approximately 4.1%. The sequenced material came from blood. This TCR derives from a woman aged 18 to 35 in good health. The chain joins TRBV6-5 to TRBJ1-5; unclear D gene. For the CDR3, the DNA is TGTGCCAGCAGTTACTGGGGTGTGAATCAGCCCCAGCATTTT. Protein: CASSYWGVNQPQHF.